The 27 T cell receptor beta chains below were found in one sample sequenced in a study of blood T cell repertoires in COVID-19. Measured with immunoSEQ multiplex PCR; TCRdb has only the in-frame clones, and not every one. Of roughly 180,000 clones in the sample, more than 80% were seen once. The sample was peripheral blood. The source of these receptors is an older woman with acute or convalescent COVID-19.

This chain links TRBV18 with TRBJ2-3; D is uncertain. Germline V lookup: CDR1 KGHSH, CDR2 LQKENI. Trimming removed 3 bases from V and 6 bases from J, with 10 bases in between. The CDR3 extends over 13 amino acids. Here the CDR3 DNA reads TGTGCCAGCTCACCGGTCCGGGTGGATACGCAGTATTTT. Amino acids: CASSPVRVDTQYF.

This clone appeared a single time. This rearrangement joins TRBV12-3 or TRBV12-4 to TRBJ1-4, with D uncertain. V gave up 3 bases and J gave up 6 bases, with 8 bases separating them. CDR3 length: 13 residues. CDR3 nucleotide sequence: TGTGCCAGCAGTTTCTCACGGTATGAAAAACTGTTTTTT. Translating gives CASSFSRYEKLFF.

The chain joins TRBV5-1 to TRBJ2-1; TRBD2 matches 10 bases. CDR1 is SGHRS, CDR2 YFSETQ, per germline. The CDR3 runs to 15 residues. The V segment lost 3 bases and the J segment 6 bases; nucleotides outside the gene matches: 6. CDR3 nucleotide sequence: TGCGCCAGCAGCTATTTAGCGGGAGGAGGCAATGAGCAGTTCTTC. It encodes CASSYLAGGGNEQFF.

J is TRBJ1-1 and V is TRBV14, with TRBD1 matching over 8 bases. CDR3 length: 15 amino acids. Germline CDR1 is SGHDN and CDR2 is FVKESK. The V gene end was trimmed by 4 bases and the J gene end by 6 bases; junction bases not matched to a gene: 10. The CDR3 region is CASSRDRGRSAEAFF. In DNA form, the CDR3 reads TGTGCCAGCAGCCGAGACAGGGGTCGTAGCGCTGAAGCTTTCTTT.

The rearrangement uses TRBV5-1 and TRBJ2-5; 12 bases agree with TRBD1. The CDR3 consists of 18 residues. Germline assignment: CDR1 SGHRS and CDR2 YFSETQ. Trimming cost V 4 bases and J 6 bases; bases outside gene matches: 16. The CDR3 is CASSRAGQGAPGTQTQYF. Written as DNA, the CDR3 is TGCGCCAGCAGCAGGGCGGGACAGGGGGCGCCGGGGACGCAGACCCAGTACTTC.

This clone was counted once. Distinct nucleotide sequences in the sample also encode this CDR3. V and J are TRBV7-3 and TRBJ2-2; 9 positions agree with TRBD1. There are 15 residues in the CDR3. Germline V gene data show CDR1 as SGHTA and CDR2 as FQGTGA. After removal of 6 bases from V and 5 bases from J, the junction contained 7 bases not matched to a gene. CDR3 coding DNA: TGTGCCAGCAGGGGACGACAGGGGGAGACCGGGGAGCTGTTTTTT. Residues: CASRGRQGETGELFF. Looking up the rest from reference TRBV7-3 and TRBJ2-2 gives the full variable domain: GAGVSQTPSNKVTEKGKYVELRCDPISGHTALYWYRQSLGQGPEFLIYFQGTGAADDSGLPNDRFFAVRPEGSVSTLKIQRTERGDSAVYLCASRGRQGETGELFFGEGSRLTVL.

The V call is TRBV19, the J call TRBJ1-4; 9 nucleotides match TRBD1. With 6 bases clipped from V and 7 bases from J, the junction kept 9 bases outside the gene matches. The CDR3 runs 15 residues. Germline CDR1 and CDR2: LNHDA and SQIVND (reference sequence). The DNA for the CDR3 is TGTGCCAGTAGAAGCCGGGACAGGGTTAGTGAAAAACTGTTTTTT. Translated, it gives CASRSRDRVSEKLFF.

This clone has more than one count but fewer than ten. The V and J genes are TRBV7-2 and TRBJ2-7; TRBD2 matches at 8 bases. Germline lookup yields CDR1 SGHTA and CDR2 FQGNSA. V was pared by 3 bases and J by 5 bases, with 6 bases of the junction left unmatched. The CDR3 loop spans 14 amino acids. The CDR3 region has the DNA TGTGCCAGCAGCTTTATAGCGGGGCCCCACGAGCAGTACTTC. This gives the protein CASSFIAGPHEQYF.

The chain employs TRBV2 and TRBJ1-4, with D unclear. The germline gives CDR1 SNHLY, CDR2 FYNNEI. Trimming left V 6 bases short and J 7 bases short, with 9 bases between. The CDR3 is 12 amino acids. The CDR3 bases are TGTGCCAGCAGCCGATCGAGTGAAAAACTGTTTTTT. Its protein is CASSRSSEKLFF.

CDR3 residues: CASSSSDRDYGYTF. As DNA, the CDR3 is TGTGCCAGCAGTTCCAGCGACAGGGACTATGGCTACACCTTC. The chain carries TRBV28 and TRBJ1-2; 7 positions agree with TRBD1. Trimming removed 4 bases from V and 3 bases from J; junction bases left unmatched: 5. Per germline, CDR1 MDHEN and CDR2 SYDVKM. CDR3 length: 14 residues.

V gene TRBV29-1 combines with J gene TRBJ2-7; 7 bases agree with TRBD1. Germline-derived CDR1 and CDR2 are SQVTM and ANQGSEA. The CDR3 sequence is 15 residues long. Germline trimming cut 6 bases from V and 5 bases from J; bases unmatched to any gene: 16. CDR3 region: CSVTGTWTATHEQYF. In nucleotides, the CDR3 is TGCAGCGTGACAGGGACCTGGACAGCAACCCACGAGCAGTACTTC.

The CDR3 nucleotides are TGTGCCCGACGGGGGAATGGGGGGAATGAGCAGTTCTTC. As protein: CARRGNGGNEQFF. The chain joins TRBV19 to TRBJ2-1; D possibly corresponds to TRBD2 (6 bases). Deletions cut 11 bases from V and 7 bases from J, with 18 bases between. Germline values: CDR1 LNHDA, CDR2 SQIVND (reference sequence). The CDR3 sequence is 13 residues long.

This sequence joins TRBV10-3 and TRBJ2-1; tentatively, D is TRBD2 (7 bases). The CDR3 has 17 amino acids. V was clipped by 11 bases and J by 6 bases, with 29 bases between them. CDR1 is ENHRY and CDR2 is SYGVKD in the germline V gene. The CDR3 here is CAARGEGLAETFNEQFF. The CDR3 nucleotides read TGTGCCGCCAGGGGAGAGGGGCTAGCGGAGACCTTCAATGAGCAGTTCTTC.

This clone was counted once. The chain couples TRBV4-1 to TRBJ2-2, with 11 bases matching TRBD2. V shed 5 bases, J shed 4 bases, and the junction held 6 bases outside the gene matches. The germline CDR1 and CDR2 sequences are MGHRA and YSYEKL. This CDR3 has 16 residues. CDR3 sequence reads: CASSYGLAGGTGELFF. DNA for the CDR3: TGCGCCAGCAGCTACGGACTAGCGGGTGGCACCGGGGAGCTGTTTTTT.

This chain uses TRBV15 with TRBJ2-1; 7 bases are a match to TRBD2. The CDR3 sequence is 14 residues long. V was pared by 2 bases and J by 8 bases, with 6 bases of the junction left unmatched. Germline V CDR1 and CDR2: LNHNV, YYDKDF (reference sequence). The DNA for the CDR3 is TGTGCCACCAGCAGAAGACTAGCTCAGCATGAGCAGTTCTTC. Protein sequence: CATSRRLAQHEQFF.

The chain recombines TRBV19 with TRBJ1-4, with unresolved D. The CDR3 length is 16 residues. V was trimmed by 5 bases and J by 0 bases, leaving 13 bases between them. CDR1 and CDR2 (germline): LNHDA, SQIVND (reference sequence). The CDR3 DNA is TGTGCCAGTAGTCCCCGGCGCGGGGCAACTAATGAAAAACTGTTTTTT. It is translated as CASSPRRGATNEKLFF.

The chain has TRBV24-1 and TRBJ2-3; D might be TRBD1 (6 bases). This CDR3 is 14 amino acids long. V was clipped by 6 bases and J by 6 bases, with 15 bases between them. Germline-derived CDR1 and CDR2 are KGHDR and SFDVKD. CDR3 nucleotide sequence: TGTGCCACCAGTCCTACAGGGCAGGACGATACGCAGTATTTT. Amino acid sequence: CATSPTGQDDTQYF.

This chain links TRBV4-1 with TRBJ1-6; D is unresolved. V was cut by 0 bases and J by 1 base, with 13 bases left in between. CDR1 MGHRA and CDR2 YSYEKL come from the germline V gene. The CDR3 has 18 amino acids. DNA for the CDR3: TGCGCCAGCAGCCAAGAGGGCAGCGGAGGGTCCTATAATTCACCCCTCCACTTT. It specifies CASSQEGSGGSYNSPLHF.

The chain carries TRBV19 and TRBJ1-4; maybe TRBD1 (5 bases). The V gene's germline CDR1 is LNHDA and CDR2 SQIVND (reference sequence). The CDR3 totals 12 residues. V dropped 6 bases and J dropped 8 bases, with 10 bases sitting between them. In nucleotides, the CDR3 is TGTGCCAGTAGACCGCGGGGGGAAAAACTGTTTTTT. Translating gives CASRPRGEKLFF.

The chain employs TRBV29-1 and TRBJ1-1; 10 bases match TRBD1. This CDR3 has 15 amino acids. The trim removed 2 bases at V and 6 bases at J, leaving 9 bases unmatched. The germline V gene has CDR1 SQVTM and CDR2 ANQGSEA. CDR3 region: CSVESPDRGVSEAFF. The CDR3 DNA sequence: TGCAGCGTTGAATCTCCGGACAGGGGGGTCTCTGAAGCTTTCTTT.

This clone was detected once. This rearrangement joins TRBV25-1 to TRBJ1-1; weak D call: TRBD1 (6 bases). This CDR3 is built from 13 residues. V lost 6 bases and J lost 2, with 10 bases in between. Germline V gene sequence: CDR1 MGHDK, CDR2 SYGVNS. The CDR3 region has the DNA TGTGCCAGCAGCCAGGGGCCTAACACTGAAGCTTTCTTT. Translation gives CASSQGPNTEAFF.

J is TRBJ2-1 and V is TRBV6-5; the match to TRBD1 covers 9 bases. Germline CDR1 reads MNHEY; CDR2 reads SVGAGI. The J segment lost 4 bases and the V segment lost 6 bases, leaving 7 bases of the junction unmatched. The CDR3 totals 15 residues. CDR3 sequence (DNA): TGTGCCAGCAGAATTCACAGGGGGCCATACAATGAGCAGTTCTTC. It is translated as CASRIHRGPYNEQFF.

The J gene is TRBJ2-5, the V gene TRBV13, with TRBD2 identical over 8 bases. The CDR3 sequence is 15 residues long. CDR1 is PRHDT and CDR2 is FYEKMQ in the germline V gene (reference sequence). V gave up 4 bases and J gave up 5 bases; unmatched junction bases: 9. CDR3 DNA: TGTGCCAGCAGCTCCCGAGGACTAGCAGAGGAGACCCAGTACTTC. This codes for CASSSRGLAEETQYF.

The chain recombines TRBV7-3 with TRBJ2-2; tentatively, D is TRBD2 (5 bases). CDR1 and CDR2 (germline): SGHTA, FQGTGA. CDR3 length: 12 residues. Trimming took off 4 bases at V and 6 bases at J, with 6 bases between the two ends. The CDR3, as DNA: TGTGCCAGCAGCTCGGGGTCCGGGGAGCTGTTTTTT. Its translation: CASSSGSGELFF.

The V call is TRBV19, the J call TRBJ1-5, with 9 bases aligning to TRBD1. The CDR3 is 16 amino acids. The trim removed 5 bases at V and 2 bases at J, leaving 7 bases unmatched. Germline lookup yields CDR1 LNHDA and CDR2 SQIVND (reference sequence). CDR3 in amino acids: CASSPIDRGGNQPQHF. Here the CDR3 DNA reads TGTGCCAGTAGTCCCATCGACAGGGGGGGCAATCAGCCCCAGCATTTT.

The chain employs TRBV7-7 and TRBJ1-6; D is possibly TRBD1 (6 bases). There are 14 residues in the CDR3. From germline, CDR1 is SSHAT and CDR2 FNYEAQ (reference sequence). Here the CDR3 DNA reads TGTGCTAGTGAGAAGACAGGTCTTAGGTCACCCCTCCACTTT. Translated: CASEKTGLRSPLHF.

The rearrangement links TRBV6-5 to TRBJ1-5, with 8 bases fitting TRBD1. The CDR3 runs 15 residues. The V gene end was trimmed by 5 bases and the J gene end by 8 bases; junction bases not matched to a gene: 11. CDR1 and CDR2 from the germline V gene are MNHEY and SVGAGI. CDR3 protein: CASSPAGQGPEPQHF. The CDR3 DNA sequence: TGTGCCAGCAGTCCCGCTGGACAGGGCCCAGAGCCCCAGCATTTT.